The rows below give T cell receptor beta chains drawn from one sample of a study of cytomegalovirus exposure and HLA in healthy donors. The data were produced by immunoSEQ multiplex PCR, yet TCRdb's version contains in-frame clones alone and is incomplete. The sample contains around 150,000 clones, less than 90% of which appear only once. The sequencing input was PBMCs. The receptors shown here come from a young woman in good health and CMV-seronegative. Both conserved end residues are part of each CDR3. Fields, in order: J gene, clone size, V gene, D gene, CDR3 protein, CDR3 DNA. A D gene is named only where the DNA matches it firmly. The size entry is marked missing in some rows and otherwise reads once, few, many or a size class.

>TRBJ1-1|.|TRBV30|.
CAWSRRNTEAFF
TGTGCCTGGAGTCGGAGGAACACTGAAGCTTTCTTT
>TRBJ1-4|.|TRBV2|TRBD1
CASSGQGQGEKLFF
TGTGCCAGCAGTGGACAGGGGCAGGGGGAAAAACTGTTTTTT
>TRBJ2-5|.|TRBV4-1|TRBD2
CASSQGGTSQETQYF
TGCGCCAGCAGCCAAGGGGGGACTAGTCAAGAGACCCAGTACTTC
>TRBJ1-1|.|TRBV7-8|TRBD1
CASLGQGNTEAFF
TGTGCCAGCTTGGGACAGGGAAACACTGAAGCTTTCTTT
>TRBJ1-5|.|TRBV2|.
CASSNQGNQPQHF
TGTGCCAGCAGTAATCAGGGTAATCAGCCCCAGCATTTT
>TRBJ2-6|.|TRBV5-1|TRBD1
CASSLGGINRGPGANVLTF
TGCGCCAGCAGCTTGGGGGGAATTAACAGGGGGCCAGGGGCCAACGTCCTGACTTTC
>TRBJ1-3|.|TRBV6-5|.
CASRRQVQSGNTIYF
TGTGCCAGCAGGCGACAGGTCCAATCTGGAAACACCATATATTTT
>TRBJ1-1|.|TRBV15|TRBD1
CATSRDRGLGTEAFF
TGTGCCACCAGCAGGGACAGGGGGCTCGGCACTGAAGCTTTCTTT
>TRBJ2-3|.|TRBV10-3|TRBD2
CATYPGRGVTDTQYF
TGTGCCACTTACCCGGGGCGGGGGGTGACAGATACGCAGTATTTT
>TRBJ2-6|few|TRBV5-6|.
CASSLVASGANVLTF
TGTGCCAGCAGCTTGGTAGCATCTGGGGCCAACGTCCTGACTTTC
>TRBJ1-1|.|TRBV4-1|.
CASSHRKGEGRLSKTEAFF
TGCGCCAGCAGCCATAGAAAAGGCGAAGGTCGACTTTCTAAGACTGAAGCTTTCTTT
>TRBJ2-7|.|TRBV28|TRBD2
CASRVLAGASEQYF
TGTGCCAGCCGTGTACTAGCGGGAGCCAGCGAGCAGTACTTC
>TRBJ1-1|.|TRBV5-1|.
CASSLGGVGPNTEAFF
TGCGCCAGCAGCTTGGGGGGGGTGGGACCGAACACTGAAGCTTTCTTT
>TRBJ1-6|.|TRBV30|.
CAWREGGDARGLYNSPLHF
TGTGCCTGGAGAGAAGGGGGGGATGCCAGGGGCCTCTATAATTCACCCCTCCACTTT
>TRBJ2-7|.|TRBV28|.
CAIGHRVSPYEQYF
TGTGCCATTGGCCACAGGGTTTCTCCCTACGAGCAGTACTTC
>TRBJ1-2|.|TRBV5-4|.
CASSPGEGDYGYTF
TGTGCCAGCAGCCCGGGGGAGGGAGACTATGGCTACACCTTC
>TRBJ2-7|.|TRBV6-6|.
CASSLDSVGEQYF
TGTGCCAGCAGTCTAGACTCCGTTGGCGAGCAGTACTTC
>TRBJ2-7|.|TRBV5-4|.
CASSSFPGYSGEQYF
TGTGCCAGCAGCTCCTTCCCGGGGTATTCGGGGGAGCAGTACTTC
>TRBJ1-2|.|TRBV29-1|.
CSVEKDGDGYTF
TGCAGCGTTGAAAAAGACGGGGATGGCTACACCTTC
>TRBJ1-4|.|TRBV11-2|TRBD1
CASSYEDRGNEKLFF
TGTGCCAGCAGCTATGAAGACAGGGGGAATGAAAAACTGTTTTTT
>TRBJ2-2|.|TRBV7-6|TRBD2
CASSLEVAGGPDTGELFF
TGTGCCAGCAGCCTAGAAGTAGCGGGGGGGCCGGACACCGGGGAGCTGTTTTTT
>TRBJ2-1|.|TRBV5-1|TRBD2
CASSPGGLAFGDEQFF
TGCGCCAGCAGCCCTGGGGGACTAGCGTTTGGGGATGAGCAGTTCTTC
>TRBJ2-3|.|TRBV12-5|TRBD1
CASGPRTGVDTQYF
TGTGCTAGTGGTCCCAGGACAGGGGTGGATACGCAGTATTTT
>TRBJ2-1|.|TRBV10-1|.
CASSESAGGGGNEQFF
TGCGCCAGCAGTGAGTCCGCTGGGGGAGGGGGGAATGAGCAGTTCTTC
>TRBJ1-3|.|TRBV5-6|.
CASSLTTTGTPSSGNTIYF
TGTGCCAGCAGTTTGACTACAACCGGGACACCGAGCTCTGGAAACACCATATATTTT
>TRBJ2-3|.|TRBV6-1|.
CASNERGRGDTQYF
TGTGCCAGCAATGAGCGCGGACGGGGAGATACGCAGTATTTT
>TRBJ2-7|.|TRBV28|TRBD1
CASSLGQGGDEQYF
TGTGCCAGCAGTTTAGGACAGGGGGGAGACGAGCAGTACTTC
>TRBJ2-7|.|TRBV15|.
CATSLVVKGYDEQYF
TGTGCCACCAGCTTAGTCGTTAAGGGGTACGACGAGCAGTACTTC
>TRBJ2-3|.|TRBV7-9|.
CSSSFATFSDTQYF
TGTTCCAGCAGCTTCGCCACATTTTCAGATACGCAGTATTTT
>TRBJ2-2|.|TRBV2|.
CASSPRRETGELFF
TGTGCCAGCTCCCCGCGCCGGGAAACCGGGGAGCTGTTTTTT
>TRBJ2-1|.|TRBV30|TRBD2
CAWSLLAGGLEQFF
TGTGCCTGGAGCCTTCTAGCGGGAGGGCTTGAGCAGTTCTTC
>TRBJ2-5|.|TRBV20-1|.
CSARAETQYF
TGCAGTGCTAGAGCGGAGACCCAGTACTTC
>TRBJ2-2|once|TRBV6-6|.
CASLAGELFF
TGTGCCAGTCTCGCCGGGGAGCTGTTTTTT